This paragraph covers one T cell receptor (beta chain) sequence. V lost 0 bases to trimming and J lost 2 bases, with 13 bases between them. CDR1 DFQATT and CDR2 SNEGSKA come from the germline V gene (reference sequence). CDR3 length equals 15 residues. This entry comes from a study of type 1 and type 2 diabetes patients. The PCR template was genomic DNA. Multiplex PCR with 30 forward and 13 reverse primers amplified the TCR beta CDR3. TCRdb reprocessed the multiplex PCR reads via MiXCR and lists one record per CDR3 protein. The data show about 270,000 distinct CDR3 sequences, roughly 44% seen once. The TCR comes from a young man with type 2 diabetes. Sequenced: peripheral blood mononuclear cells (PBMCs). The chain couples TRBV20-1 to TRBJ2-5; D is perhaps TRBD1 or TRBD2 (6 bases each). The CDR3 DNA follows: TGCAGTGCTAGAGAAGGGGGACTTGATCAAGAGACCCAGTACTTC. Its protein is CSAREGGLDQETQYF.